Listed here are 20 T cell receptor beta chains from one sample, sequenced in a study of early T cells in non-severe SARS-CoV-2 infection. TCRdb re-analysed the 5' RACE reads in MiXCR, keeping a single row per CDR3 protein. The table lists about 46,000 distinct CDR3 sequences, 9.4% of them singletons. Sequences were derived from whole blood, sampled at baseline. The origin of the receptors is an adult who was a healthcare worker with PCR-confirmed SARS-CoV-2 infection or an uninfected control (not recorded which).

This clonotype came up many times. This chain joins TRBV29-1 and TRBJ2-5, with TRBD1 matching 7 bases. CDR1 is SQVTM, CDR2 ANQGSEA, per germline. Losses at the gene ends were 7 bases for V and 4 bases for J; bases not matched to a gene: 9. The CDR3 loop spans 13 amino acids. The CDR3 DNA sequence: TGCAGCGAGACAGGGAGTGGAGGAGAGACCCAGTACTTC. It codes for CSETGSGGETQYF.

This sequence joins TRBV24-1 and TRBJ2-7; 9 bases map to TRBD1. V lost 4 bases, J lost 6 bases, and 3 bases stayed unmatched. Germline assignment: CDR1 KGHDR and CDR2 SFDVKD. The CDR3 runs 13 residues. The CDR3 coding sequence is TGTGCCACCAGTGAGGGACAGGGTTGCGAGCAGTACTTC. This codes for CATSEGQGCEQYF.

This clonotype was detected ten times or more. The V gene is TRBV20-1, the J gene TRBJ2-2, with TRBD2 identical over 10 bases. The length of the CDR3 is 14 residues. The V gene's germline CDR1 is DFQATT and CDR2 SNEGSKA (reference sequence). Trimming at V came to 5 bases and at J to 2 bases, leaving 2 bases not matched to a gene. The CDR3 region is CSAGLAANTGELFF. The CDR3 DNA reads TGCAGTGCTGGACTAGCGGCTAACACCGGGGAGCTGTTTTTT.

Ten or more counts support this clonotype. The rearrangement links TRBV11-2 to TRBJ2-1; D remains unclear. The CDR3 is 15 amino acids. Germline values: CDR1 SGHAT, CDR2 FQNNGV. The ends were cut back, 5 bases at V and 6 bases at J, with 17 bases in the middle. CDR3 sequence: CASSAHVGVSNEQFF. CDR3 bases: TGTGCCAGCAGCGCCCATGTTGGGGTTTCCAATGAGCAGTTCTTC.

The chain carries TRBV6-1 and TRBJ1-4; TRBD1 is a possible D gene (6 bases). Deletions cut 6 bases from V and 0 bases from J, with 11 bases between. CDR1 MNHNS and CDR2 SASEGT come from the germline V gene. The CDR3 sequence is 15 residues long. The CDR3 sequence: CASRRTAATNEKLFF. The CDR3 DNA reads TGTGCCAGCAGGAGGACAGCAGCAACTAATGAAAAACTGTTTTTT.

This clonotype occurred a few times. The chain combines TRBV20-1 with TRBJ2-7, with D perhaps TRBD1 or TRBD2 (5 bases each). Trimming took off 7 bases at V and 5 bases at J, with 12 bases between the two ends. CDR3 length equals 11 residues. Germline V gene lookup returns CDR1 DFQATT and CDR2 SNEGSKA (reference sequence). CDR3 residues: CSERRGDEQYF. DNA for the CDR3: TGCAGTGAGAGGAGAGGGGACGAGCAGTACTTC.

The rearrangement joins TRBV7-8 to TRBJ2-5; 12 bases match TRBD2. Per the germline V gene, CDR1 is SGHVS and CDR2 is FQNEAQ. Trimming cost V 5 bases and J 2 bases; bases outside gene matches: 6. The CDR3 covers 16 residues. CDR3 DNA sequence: TGTGCCAGCAGCCACGGACTAGCGGGGAGGCAAGAGACCCAGTACTTC. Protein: CASSHGLAGRQETQYF.

The CDR3 DNA reads TGTGCCAGCAGTTTACTAGCGGGGAATTACAATGAGCAGTTCTTC. This sequence encodes CASSLLAGNYNEQFF. The V gene is TRBV6-2 or TRBV6-3, the J gene TRBJ2-1; 10 positions agree with TRBD2. After removal of 4 bases from V and 4 bases from J, the junction contained 4 bases not matched to a gene. CDR1 is MNHEY, CDR2 SVGEGT, per germline. The CDR3 is made up of 15 amino acids.

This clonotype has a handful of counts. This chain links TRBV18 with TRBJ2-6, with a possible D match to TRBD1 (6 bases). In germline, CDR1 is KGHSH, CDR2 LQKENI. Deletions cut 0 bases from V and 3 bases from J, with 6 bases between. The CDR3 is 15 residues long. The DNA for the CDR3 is TGTGCCAGCTCACCACCACAGGGTGGGGCCAACGTCCTGACTTTC. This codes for CASSPPQGGANVLTF.

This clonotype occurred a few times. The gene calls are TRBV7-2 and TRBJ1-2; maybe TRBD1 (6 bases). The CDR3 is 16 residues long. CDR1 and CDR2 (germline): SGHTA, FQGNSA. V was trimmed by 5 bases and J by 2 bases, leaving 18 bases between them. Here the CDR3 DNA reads TGTGCCAGCAGCCTGGCGGCGGGGAGGGGGAACTATGGCTACACCTTC. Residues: CASSLAAGRGNYGYTF.

In DNA form, the CDR3 reads TGTGCCAGCAGCGGCGACAGGCTCTTAGGCTACACCTTC. It translates to CASSGDRLLGYTF. The J gene is TRBJ1-2, the V gene TRBV28; possible D gene TRBD1, 6 bases. Trimming pared 6 bases from V and 8 bases from J, leaving 16 bases between. Germline values: CDR1 MDHEN, CDR2 SYDVKM. The CDR3 runs to 13 residues.

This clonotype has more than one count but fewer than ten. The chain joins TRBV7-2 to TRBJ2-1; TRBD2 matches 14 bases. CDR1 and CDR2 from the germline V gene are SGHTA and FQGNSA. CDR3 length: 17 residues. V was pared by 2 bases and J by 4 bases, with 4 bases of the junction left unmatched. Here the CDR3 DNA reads TGTGCCAGCAGCTTATTGACTAGCGGGGGGGCTTACAATGAGCAGTTCTTC. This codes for CASSLLTSGGAYNEQFF.

The DNA of the CDR3 is TGTGCCAGCAGTTACACTCTCAGTCCCATCACAGATACGCAGTATTTT. It is translated as CASSYTLSPITDTQYF. The chain links TRBV6-2 or TRBV6-3 to TRBJ2-3; D call uncertain. Germline CDR1 is MNHEY and CDR2 is SVGEGT. The CDR3 has 16 amino acids. V gave up 2 bases and J gave up 2 bases, with 14 bases separating them.

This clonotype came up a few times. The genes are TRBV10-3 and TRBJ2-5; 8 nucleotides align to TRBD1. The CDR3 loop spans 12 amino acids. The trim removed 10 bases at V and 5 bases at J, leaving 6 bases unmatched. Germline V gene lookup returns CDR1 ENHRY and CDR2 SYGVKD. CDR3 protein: CASQGAGETQYF. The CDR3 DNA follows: TGTGCCAGCCAGGGGGCTGGGGAGACCCAGTACTTC.

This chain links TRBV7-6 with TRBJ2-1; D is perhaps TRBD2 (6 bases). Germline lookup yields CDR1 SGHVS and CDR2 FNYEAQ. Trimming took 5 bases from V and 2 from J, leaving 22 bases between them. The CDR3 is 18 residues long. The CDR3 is CASSTLATILGAYNEQFF. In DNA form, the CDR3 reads TGTGCCAGCAGCACCCTAGCGACCATCCTTGGGGCCTACAATGAGCAGTTCTTC.

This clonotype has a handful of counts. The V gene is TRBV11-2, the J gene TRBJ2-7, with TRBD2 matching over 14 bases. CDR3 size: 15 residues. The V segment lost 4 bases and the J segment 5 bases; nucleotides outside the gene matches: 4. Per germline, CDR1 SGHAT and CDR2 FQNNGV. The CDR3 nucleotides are TGTGCCAGCAGCTCGACTAGCGGGGGGGTAGACGAGCAGTACTTC. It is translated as CASSSTSGGVDEQYF.

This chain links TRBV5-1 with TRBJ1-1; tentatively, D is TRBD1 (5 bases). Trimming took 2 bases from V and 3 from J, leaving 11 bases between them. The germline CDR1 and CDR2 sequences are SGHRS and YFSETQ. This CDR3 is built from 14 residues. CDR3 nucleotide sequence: TGCGCCAGCAGCTTTCAGGGTACGGACACTGAAGCTTTCTTT. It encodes CASSFQGTDTEAFF.

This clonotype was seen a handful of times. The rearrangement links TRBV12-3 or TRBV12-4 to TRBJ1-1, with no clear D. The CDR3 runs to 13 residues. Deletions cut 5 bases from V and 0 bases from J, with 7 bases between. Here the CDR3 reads CASSEELNTEAFF. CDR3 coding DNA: TGTGCCAGCAGTGAAGAGTTGAACACTGAAGCTTTCTTT.

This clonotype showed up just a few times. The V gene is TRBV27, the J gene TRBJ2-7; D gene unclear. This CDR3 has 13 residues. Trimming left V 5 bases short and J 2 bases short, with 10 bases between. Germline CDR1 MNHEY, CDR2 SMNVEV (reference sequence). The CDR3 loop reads CASSLNPAYEQYF. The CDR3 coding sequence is TGTGCCAGCAGTCTAAACCCAGCCTACGAGCAGTACTTC.

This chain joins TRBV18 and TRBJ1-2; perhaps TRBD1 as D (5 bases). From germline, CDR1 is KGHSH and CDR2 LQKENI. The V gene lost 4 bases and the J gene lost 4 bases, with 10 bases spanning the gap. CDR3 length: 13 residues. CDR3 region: CASSLRESYGYTF. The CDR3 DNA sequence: TGTGCCAGCTCACTCAGGGAGAGCTATGGCTACACCTTC.